This T cell receptor beta chain was found in a study of blood T cell repertoires in COVID-19 (dated by TCRdb to 2020 to 2021). Some background on the complete study: Collaborator samples came from the United States, Italy and Spain and covered acute and convalescent phases of COVID-19. The repertoires were released in a freely available public database intended as a resource for research on the immune response to SARS-CoV-2. Where HLA class I and class II types were available, the types were taken from metadata supplied by the sample provider, not from assay-based typing. Samples came from the ongoing ImmuneRACE study (first 160 participants) plus 1,254 subjects from 6 global collaborators. Nearly every sample came with metadata listing a de-identified subject ID, COVID-19 status, age in years and sex. The dataset comprised deeply sampled blood TCRbeta repertoires from subjects exposed to, actively infected with, or recovered from COVID-19. The prospective study material was composed of cDNA or gDNA derived from T cells, B-cell-depleted T cells, or PBMCs.

The CDR1 and CDR2 encoded by the germline V gene are SGDLS and YYNGEE. From V the trimming removes 0 bases and from J it removes 1 base, while the gene matches leave 4 bases of the junction unaccounted for. The CDR3 contains 16 residues, cysteine and phenylalanine counted. Of the read, only the CDR3 DNA is kept; its 48 bases are in frame from base 1. As to this clone: The antigen it recognizes is unknown. There are no base qualities to consult, and no much larger clone falls within one base.

Each collaborating institution followed its own protocols to collect whole blood in K2EDTA tubes. For TCRbeta analysis, collaborators shipped samples in one of three forms: frozen whole blood, isolated PBMCs, or DNA extracted from either of those sample types. What the research found in general, with its limitations: The amount of clinical and demographic metadata varied by source and participant and was provided uncurated.

TCRbeta CDR3 regions were amplified from genomic DNA by means of the immunoSEQ Assay, a bias-controlled multiplex PCR. The original methods were these. The number of nucleated cells in each sample was estimated by amplification of reference gene primers within the assay. To quantify the absolute abundance of each unique TCRbeta CDR3 rearrangement, sequence reads were collapsed and filtered. Productive Simpson clonality was computed per sample as the square root of Simpson's diversity index over productive rearrangements. TCRdb took over this immuneACCESS table, retaining in-frame rearrangements with V and J assigned. Such tables are incomplete; in checked studies, under half of the missing clones stem from an unresolved V gene, and the remainder is unexplained. Clone size and V and J calls were adopted from that table, with D and trimming inferred from the DNA. The sample table holds about 150,000 clones, of which approximately 80% were seen once. The ten largest clones add up to less than 2.5% of the sample.

Sequenced material: peripheral blood. The chain links TRBV9 with TRBJ1-3; 7 central nucleotides agree with TRBD1. This clonotype originated in a man between 65 and 79 years old with acute or convalescent COVID-19. Here the CDR3 is given as CASSVGGGESGNTIYF. The DNA reads as follows: TGTGCCAGCAGCGTAGGAGGGGGCGAGTCTGGAAACACCATATATTTT.